This entry lists 24 T cell receptor beta chains sequenced from one sample in a study of tumor-infiltrating lymphocytes in primary liver carcinoma. Constant-region priming of around 500 ng total RNA yielded TCR beta cDNA. Slightly modified ARM-PCR with three nested multiplex PCR rounds yielded TCR beta libraries. TRBV1-TRBV30 forward and Cbeta reverse primers drove the first two approximately 10-cycle rounds. TCRdb reprocessed the multiplex PCR reads with MiXCR, giving one entry per CDR3 protein. The data contain more than 75,000 distinct CDR3 sequences, 60% to 75% of them singletons. From unsorted bulk tissue weighing roughly 17-32 mg, DNA and RNA were co-extracted. The material sequenced was liver tumor tissue from sampling region 1. The subset denotes: tumor region T1, superior pole. These receptors were taken from a man between 40 and 49 years old with primary liver carcinoma and hepatitis B virus infection.

A few counts support this clonotype. This sequence may be a read error, since a much larger clone differs from it by one base. V is TRBV28 and J is TRBJ2-3; TRBD1 matches at 7 bases. CDR1 and CDR2 from the germline V gene are MDHEN and SYDVKM. The CDR3 consists of 14 residues. The CDR3 nucleotides are TGTGCCATTTCCGAGGGGGCACACACATATACGCAGTATTTT. It is translated as CAISEGAHTYTQYF.

Concerning this clonotype itself: The junction and the germline gene differ at one end; a read error may be behind it. The J gene is TRBJ2-7, the V gene TRBV6-1; 9 bases map to TRBD1. The germline V gene has CDR1 MNHNS and CDR2 SASEGT. The CDR3 is made up of 15 amino acids. The CDR3 DNA sequence: TGTACCAGTAGTGAAGCCCCGGGACAGGGCTACGCGCAGTACTTC. Translating gives CTSSEAPGQGYAQYF.

Remarks on this clonotype: Because it lacks the conserved phenylalanine or tryptophan at the end, this CDR3 is likely a read error. The genes are TRBV5-6 and TRBJ2-7, with TRBD1 matching over 8 bases. Germline V gene data show CDR1 as SGHDT and CDR2 as YYEEEE. The CDR3 loop spans 16 amino acids. The CDR3 DNA reads TGTGTCAGCAGCCGCAATGGGACAGGAGAGGGGTACGAGCAGTACTAC. It is translated as CVSSRNGTGEGYEQYY.

This clonotype turned up a few times. V is TRBV12-3 or TRBV12-4 and J is TRBJ2-3; 8 nucleotides match TRBD2. V dropped 5 bases and J dropped 6; count of bases not matched to a gene: 10. The CDR3 has 15 amino acids. Here the CDR3 DNA reads TGTGCCAGCAGTCCAACCGGGACTAGGTCTGATACGCAGTATTTT. Its translation: CASSPTGTRSDTQYF.

About this clonotype itself: This may be a read error: a much more frequent sequence differs by one nucleotide. The CDR3 end shows no conserved phenylalanine or tryptophan, and so a read error is likely. The gene calls are TRBV4-1 and TRBJ2-1; 7 nucleotides align to TRBD2. CDR1 and CDR2 from the germline V gene are MGHRA and YSYEKL. CDR3 length: 15 amino acids. The CDR3 DNA reads as TGCGTCAGCAGCCAAAGGGCGGGAGACTACAATGAGCAGTTCATC. It is translated as CVSSQRAGDYNEQFI.

On this clonotype itself: The junction does not match germline at one end; this may be a read error. This rearrangement joins TRBV11-2 to TRBJ2-5; D gene uncertain. From germline, CDR1 is SGHAT and CDR2 FQNNGV. The CDR3 spans 14 residues. CDR3 in DNA: TGTGCTAGCAGCTCGGAGCAGGCCCAAGAGACCCAGTACTTC. It codes for CASSSEQAQETQYF.

The count of this clonotype is one. The CDR3 end shows no conserved phenylalanine or tryptophan, and so a read error is likely. It is unclear where the CDR3 begins or ends on the DNA, so no DNA is shown, and the CDR3 is as TCRdb lists it. V usage is TRBV11-1 and J usage is TRBJ2-1; TRBD1 reflects the table's D call only, with no check against the DNA. The CDR3 is 14 amino acids in total, end residues counted. Germline V CDR1 and CDR2: SGHAT, FQDESV (reference sequence). The CDR3 here is CASSPGQGRNEQFL.

The chain employs TRBV10-1 and TRBJ2-1; D gene uncertain. Germline-derived CDR1 and CDR2 are WNHNN and SYGVQD (reference sequence). The ends were cut back, 4 bases at V and 4 bases at J, with 8 bases in the middle. The CDR3 spans 13 residues. The CDR3 region is CASSGHGYNEQFF. CDR3 DNA sequence: TGCGCCAGCAGTGGACATGGTTACAATGAGCAGTTCTTC.

A word on this clonotype: A junction end diverges from the germline sequence, so it may reflect a read error. The chain employs TRBV6-6 and TRBJ2-2, with 9 nucleotides matching TRBD2. The CDR3 loop spans 16 amino acids. From germline, CDR1 is MNHNY and CDR2 SVGAGI (reference sequence). CDR3 loop: CTSSPLAGENAGELFF. DNA of the CDR3: TGTACCAGCAGTCCACTAGCGGGTGAAAACGCCGGGGAGCTGTTTTTT.

This clonotype was seen ten or more times. The gene calls are TRBV28 and TRBJ1-5; D not certain. The CDR3 extends over 15 amino acids. Trimming took off 6 bases at V and 0 bases at J, with 12 bases between the two ends. Germline V gene lookup returns CDR1 MDHEN and CDR2 SYDVKM. CDR3 sequence: CASRTFSHSNQPQHF. CDR3 nucleotide sequence: TGTGCCAGCAGAACTTTTTCCCATAGCAATCAGCCCCAGCATTTT. Full variable domain (rest looked up from reference TRBV28 and TRBJ1-5): DVKVTQSSRYLVKRTGEKVFLECVQDMDHENMFWYRQDPGLGLRLIYFSYDVKMKEKGDIPEGYSVSREKKERFSLILESASTNQTSMYLCASRTFSHSNQPQHFGDGTRLSIL.

Of note for this clonotype: The conserved phenylalanine or tryptophan is not found at the CDR3 terminus, so this likely reflects a read error. Because the CDR3's place on the DNA is in doubt, the DNA is left out and the CDR3 is given as listed by TCRdb. V is TRBV5-4 and J is TRBJ1-5; TRBD1 was called by the table and not checked on the DNA. Germline V lookup: CDR1 SGHNT, CDR2 YYREEE (reference sequence). The CDR3 spans 16 amino acids, including both terminal residues. The CDR3: CASSLGGQGSNQPRHS.

Concerning this clonotype itself: A junction end diverges from the germline sequence, so it may reflect a read error. V and J are TRBV7-8 and TRBJ1-2, with unresolved D. The length of the CDR3 is 15 residues. Germline loops: CDR1 SGHVS, CDR2 FQNEAQ. CDR3 nucleotide sequence: TGTGCTAGCAGCTGGCGGAGAGGGAACCACTATGACTACACCTTC. Amino acids: CASSWRRGNHYDYTF.

In its sample, this clonotype was seen a few times. Relative to the germline gene, one junction end is altered; a read error may explain this. The chain recombines TRBV10-3 with TRBJ2-1; 9 positions agree with TRBD2. Germline loops: CDR1 ENHRY, CDR2 SYGVKD. The CDR3 is made up of 14 amino acids. The CDR3 spells CAIRQAGGGNERFF. CDR3 DNA: TGTGCCATCAGACAAGCGGGAGGAGGCAATGAGCGGTTCTTC.

The chain carries TRBV11-2 and TRBJ2-3; D uncertain. V lost 6 bases to trimming and J lost 6 bases, with 13 bases between them. Germline values: CDR1 SGHAT, CDR2 FQNNGV. The CDR3 has 13 residues. The DNA of the CDR3 is TGTGCCAGCAGTCCGCTAGGAGACGATACGCAGTATTTT. It codes for CASSPLGDDTQYF.

In the case of this clonotype: This CDR3 is missing its conserved last phenylalanine or tryptophan, likely due to a read error. V gene TRBV29-1 combines with J gene TRBJ2-2, with 9 bases identical to TRBD2. The V gene's germline CDR1 is SQVTM and CDR2 ANQGSEA. CDR3 length: 16 amino acids. The DNA of the CDR3 is TGCAGCGTTGAAATTAGCGGGGGAGCGAAGACCGGGGAGCTGTTTTCT. It yields the protein CSVEISGGAKTGELFS.

With respect to this clonotype: Given the absence of the conserved phenylalanine or tryptophan at the CDR3 end, a read error is likely. This chain uses TRBV6-5 with TRBJ2-2; 11 bases map to TRBD2. The germline gives CDR1 MNHEY, CDR2 SVGAGI. The CDR3 runs to 17 residues. The CDR3 loop reads CASCYSGLAANTGELFS. CDR3 coding DNA: TGTGCCAGCTGTTACTCGGGACTAGCGGCGAACACCGGGGAGCTGTTTTCT.

With respect to this clonotype: The junction departs from germline at one end; a sequencing error may be responsible. V is TRBV10-2 and J is TRBJ1-1, with 7 nucleotides matching TRBD1. The CDR3 consists of 13 residues. Germline assignment: CDR1 WSHSY and CDR2 SAAADI. The CDR3 nucleotides read TGCACCAGCAAAAAGGGGGCAATCCCTGAAACTTTCTTT. It yields the protein CTSKKGAIPETFF.

With regard to this clonotype: A much more abundant neighbour one base away suggests this may be a read error. This chain joins TRBV2 and TRBJ2-2, with D maybe TRBD2 (6 bases). The CDR3 covers 15 residues. CDR1 and CDR2 (germline): SNHLY, FYNNEI. Here the CDR3 DNA reads TGTGCCAGCAGTTCAACTAGCTCACACACCGGGAAGCTGTTTTTT. This translates into CASSSTSSHTGKLFF.

This clonotype was seen at least ten times. V is TRBV29-1 and J is TRBJ2-5; TRBD1 is a possible D gene (5 bases). Germline CDR1 SQVTM, CDR2 ANQGSEA. CDR3 length equals 14 residues. Trimming cost V 3 bases and J 5 bases, with 16 bases left between them. Here the CDR3 reads CSVDQGRVDETQYF. CDR3 DNA sequence: TGCAGCGTTGATCAGGGCCGGGTAGACGAGACCCAGTACTTC.

A note on this clonotype: The missing conserved phenylalanine or tryptophan at the end of this CDR3 makes a read error likely. V usage is TRBV29-1 and J usage is TRBJ1-2, with 8 bases identical to TRBD1. Germline V gene data show CDR1 as SQVTM and CDR2 as ANQGSEA. V gave up 5 bases and J gave up 10 bases; unmatched junction bases: 15. The CDR3 is made up of 14 amino acids. DNA for the CDR3: TGCAGCGTTAGGAGCACCGGGACAGGTGATGCCTACACCTTA. Translating it yields CSVRSTGTGDAYTL.

The rearrangement joins TRBV10-3 to TRBJ2-3; 7 bases match TRBD2. The V gene's germline CDR1 is ENHRY and CDR2 SYGVKD. The length of the CDR3 is 15 residues. V lost 4 bases, J lost 6 bases, and 10 bases stayed unmatched. The CDR3 region has the DNA TGTGCCATCAGTGGGGGGGGGTGGAAGGCGGATACGCAGTATTTT. Protein sequence: CAISGGGWKADTQYF.

Remarks on this clonotype: Its ends do not fully match the called genes, so a read error is possible. The chain has TRBV10-2 and TRBJ1-4; D not resolved. Germline V gene data show CDR1 as WSHSY and CDR2 as SAAADI. This CDR3 is 15 amino acids long. The CDR3 loop reads CASSQSGYGSEKLFF. The CDR3 DNA is TGCGCCAGCAGTCAGTCGGGATATGGAAGCGAAAAACTGTTTTTT.

Points on this clonotype: At one end, the junction sequence differs from germline, possibly due to a read error. The V gene is TRBV6-5, the J gene TRBJ1-4; 7 nucleotides match TRBD1. This CDR3 spans 14 amino acids. Germline CDR1 reads MNHEY; CDR2 reads SVGAGI. The CDR3 protein is CASSFEGAGEKLFF. The CDR3 DNA sequence: TGTGCCAGTAGTTTTGAGGGGGCCGGGGAAAAACTGTTTTTT.

Comments on this clonotype: One junction end does not reproduce the germline sequence, and a read error may be involved. The chain combines TRBV4-1 with TRBJ1-2, with 7 nucleotides matching TRBD1. Germline values: CDR1 MGHRA, CDR2 YSYEKL. The CDR3 consists of 16 residues. CDR3 sequence reads: CVSSQVEGAEYYGYTF. The CDR3 bases are TGCGTCAGCAGCCAAGTGGAGGGGGCAGAATACTATGGCTACACCTTC.